This T cell receptor beta chain was identified during a study of cytomegalovirus exposure and HLA in healthy donors. About the study: Clustering assigned around 77% of the approximately 400 genotyped donors to the Caucasian-associated ancestry cluster. Study-level points and caveats: There were some V segments, including TRBV6-2 and TRBV6-3, excluded as indistinguishable.

A note on this clone: As yet, its antigen is unknown.

PCR was performed using 60 Vbeta and 13 Jbeta primers. The table came from immunoSEQ multiplex PCR; TCRdb's copy has only in-frame clones and leaves some out. Found here are about 140,000 clones, 76% of them singletons; the top ten hold 3.1%. Between the trimmed V and J ends, which lost 5 bases and 9 bases, there was a span of 13 bases. The CDR3 has 13 amino acids. Looked up from germline, CDR1 is LNHDA and CDR2 is SQIVND (reference sequence). Donors in the study were healthy people who gave bone marrow. Specimen: PBMCs. This chain connects TRBV19 to TRBJ2-2; D is undetermined. This TCR derives from a man aged 40-49 years in good health and CMV-seronegative. CDR3 loop: CASSPPRGRELFF. Written as DNA, the CDR3 is TGTGCCAGTAGTCCTCCACGAGGCCGGGAGCTGTTTTTT. The variable domain in full, with the rest retrieved from reference TRBV19 and TRBJ2-2, is DGGITQSPKYLFRKEGQNVTLSCEQNLNHDAMYWYRQDPGQGLRLIYYSQIVNDFQKGDIAEGYSVSREKKESFPLTVTSAQKNPTAFYLCASSPPRGRELFFGEGSRLTVL.